This TCR beta chain was captured in a study of regulatory and conventional T cells in RAG deficiency. Regarding the study as a whole: Compared with controls, unique Treg TCR beta sequences dropped about 100-fold in Omenn syndrome and CID/AS. Shorter CDR3s in all patient subsets; >90% Treg-Tconv overlap in Omenn.

In germline, CDR1 is GTSNPN, CDR2 SVGIG (reference sequence). CDR3 length: 13 amino acids. V dropped 2 bases and J dropped 4 bases, with 11 bases sitting between them. About this clone itself: Its specificity is not known.

Regulatory T cells were sorted from blood as CD4+ CD25-high CD127-low cells. The assay was immunoSEQ multiplex PCR, and TCRdb's table has in-frame clones only and misses some. The data show about 8,000 clones, approximately 93% seen once. A further study also used this sample, focusing on regulatory T cells. From that study: The PCR used 52 TRBV and 13 TRBJ primers. Regulatory T cells showed the strongest V-J pair restriction and V/J gene skewing among patient repertoires.

The V gene is TRBV30, the J gene TRBJ1-1; a possible D gene is TRBD1 (5 bases). The specimen was CD127- CD25+ CD4+ Tregs sorted from blood. The clonotype originates from a human donor in good health. CDR3 sequence reads: CAWSLGRGTEAFF. CDR3 DNA sequence: TGTGCCTGGAGTCTGGGGAGGGGCACTGAAGCTTTCTTT.